This T cell receptor beta chain is from a study of OX40 agonist ivuxolimab in advanced cancers. Study overall: Eligibility rules accepted prior anti-PD-1, anti-PD-L1 or anti-CTLA-4 therapy, and 40% had some. Study results and limitations: Mean expanded clone counts were higher in CD8+ than CD4+ T cells.

This CDR3 has 15 amino acids. Generated by immunoSEQ multiplex PCR, the TCRdb table keeps only in-frame clones and is missing some. The sample has about 110,000 clones, 91% seen once. Regarding this clone: What it binds is unknown.

The TCR originated in an adult with an advanced solid tumor such as melanoma, head and neck, liver or kidney cancer. Sequenced material: CD4+ or CD8+ T cells sorted from blood, taken in a trial of the OX40 agonist ivuxolimab. V usage is TRBV21-1 and J usage is TRBJ2-7; the table names TRBD2, a call not compared with the DNA. TRBV21-1 is a documented pseudogene. The CDR3 DNA follows: TGTGCCAGCAGCAAAGGAGGCGGGAGGGCGTACGAGCAGTACTTC. It is translated as CASSKGGGRAYEQYF.